This TCR beta chain emerged from a study of control samples from healthy donors and cancer patients. Profiled with immunoSEQ multiplex PCR; TCRdb holds only in-frame clones, not every one. The sample lists 85,000 to 95,000 clones; 91% were seen once. The germline V gene has CDR1 LGHDT and CDR2 YNNKEL (reference sequence). Trimming took 1 base from V and 4 from J, leaving 11 bases between them. The CDR3 contains 15 residues. The sequenced material came from blood. The J gene is TRBJ1-5, the V gene TRBV3-1 (or the pseudogene TRBV3-2), with D possibly being TRBD1 (5 bases). This TCR was recovered from a woman aged 25-40 years in good health. CDR3 bases: TGTGCCAGCAGCCAAGGAGCAGGGTGGAATCAGCCCCAGCATTTT. It specifies CASSQGAGWNQPQHF.